This TCR beta chain was profiled in a study of shared clonotypes between healthy human individuals. Study-wide results and limits: Relative to clonotypes present in all four donors, those not shared had lower generation probabilities. For sorted subsets, rarefaction showed incomplete sequencing despite large depth.

This clone was detected once. As yet, its antigen is unknown. Deep-level assay runs were performed. Measured with immunoSEQ multiplex PCR; TCRdb has only the in-frame clones, and not every one. The sample lists 2 million to 2.5 million clones; approximately 93% were seen once. The V gene's germline CDR1 is MNHNS and CDR2 SASEGT. V was pared by 5 bases and J by 2 bases, with 5 bases of the junction left unmatched. The CDR3 contains 15 residues. The chain couples TRBV6-1 to TRBJ1-5, with TRBD1 matching 8 bases. The source of this sequence is a man between 18 and 35 years old in good health. Some clones in this sample may be carry-over from other donors' samples. Material: naive CD4+ T cells from PBMCs. The subset here: CD45RA+ positively selected. The CDR3 loop reads CASSSGTGGNQPQHF. As DNA, the CDR3 is TGTGCCAGCAGTTCCGGGACAGGAGGCAATCAGCCCCAGCATTTT.